This TCR beta chain was sequenced during a study of control samples from healthy donors and cancer patients. The method was immunoSEQ multiplex PCR; TCRdb's version includes in-frame clones alone and lacks a portion of them. The sample has 110,000 to 150,000 clones, 91% seen once. The CDR3 spans 15 residues. The ends were cut back, 3 bases at V and 1 base at J, with 13 bases in the middle. CDR1 is SGDLS, CDR2 YYNGEE, per germline. The chain uses TRBV9 and TRBJ1-1; maybe TRBD1 (5 bases). The specimen was blood. This receptor was taken from a man aged 18 to 30 in good health. This CDR3 is CASSAGWRGNTEAFF. As DNA, the CDR3 is TGTGCCAGCAGCGCAGGGTGGAGGGGGAACACTGAAGCTTTCTTT.